These 32 T cell receptor beta chains were all obtained from the same sample, sequenced in a study of T cell repertoires in cytomegalovirus infection. TCRdb re-called the reads through MiXCR, storing one row per CDR3 protein. Here the sample spans some 500,000 distinct CDR3 sequences, just under 40% being singletons. These receptors are not linked to any known antigen. The sequencing used cultured PBMCs, collected from culture after CMV antigen stimulation. All receptors come from a human donor in good health (CMV status not recorded). Some clones in this sample may be carry-over from other donors' samples.

The chain uses TRBV28 and TRBJ2-5, with D tentatively TRBD2 (5 bases). The CDR3 spans 12 residues. Trimming took 7 bases from V and 5 from J, leaving 11 bases between them. Germline CDR1 MDHEN, CDR2 SYDVKM. DNA of the CDR3: TGTGCCAGCACCGCGGGCGGGGAGACCCAGTACTTC. This gives the protein CASTAGGETQYF.

The chain uses TRBV7-8 and TRBJ1-4; D is uncertain. The CDR3 sequence is 14 residues long. Germline CDR1 SGHVS, CDR2 FQNEAQ. Deletions cut 1 base from V and 4 bases from J, with 7 bases between. The CDR3: CASSLGGVNEKLFF. CDR3 nucleotide sequence: TGTGCCAGCAGCTTAGGCGGGGTTAATGAAAAACTGTTTTTT.

This clonotype was recorded once. This sequence joins TRBV5-1 and TRBJ2-7; D may be TRBD1 (8 bases). The V gene's germline CDR1 is SGHRS and CDR2 YFSETQ. Trimming shortened V by 4 bases and J by 3 bases, and 20 bases separated the two germline ends. The CDR3 sequence is 16 residues long. The CDR3 nucleotides are TGCGCCAGCAGCCTCCGAGCGGGACAGGCGTACTACGAGCAGTACTTC. This gives the protein CASSLRAGQAYYEQYF.

This clonotype was observed a single time. The J gene is TRBJ2-2, the V gene TRBV19; the D is unclear. V was clipped by 6 bases and J by 0 bases, with 11 bases between them. CDR3 length: 15 amino acids. The germline gives CDR1 LNHDA, CDR2 SQIVND (reference sequence). CDR3 loop: CASRVGWTNTGELFF. CDR3 nucleotides: TGTGCCAGTAGGGTCGGGTGGACGAACACCGGGGAGCTGTTTTTT.

The V gene is TRBV7-9, the J gene TRBJ2-1; TRBD1 is a possible D gene (6 bases). CDR1 is SEHNR and CDR2 is FQNEAQ in the germline V gene (reference sequence). Between the trimmed V and J ends, which lost 1 base and 15 bases, there was a span of 16 bases. This CDR3 region has 13 residues. As DNA, the CDR3 is TGTGCCAGCAGCTTAGGGGGGCCAGGGCTTTGGTTCTTC. Translating it yields CASSLGGPGLWFF.

This clonotype occurred a few times. The chain couples TRBV5-1 to TRBJ1-1; D perhaps matches TRBD1 (5 bases). The CDR3 contains 15 residues. Deletions cut 4 bases from V and 1 base from J, with 14 bases between. Germline lookup yields CDR1 SGHRS and CDR2 YFSETQ. The CDR3 DNA follows: TGCGCCAGCAGCCCCCGGGGCCAACCGAACACTGAAGCTTTCTTT. Encoded protein: CASSPRGQPNTEAFF.

This clonotype was counted only a few times. The chain is built from TRBV10-3 and TRBJ2-5; D ambiguous. Germline V gene lookup returns CDR1 ENHRY and CDR2 SYGVKD. V lost 7 bases and J lost 3, with 6 bases in between. CDR3 length: 11 amino acids. The chain's CDR3 is CAIKTEETQYF. The CDR3, as DNA: TGTGCCATCAAGACTGAAGAGACCCAGTACTTC.

This clonotype was found a few times. The chain couples TRBV6-2 or TRBV6-3 to TRBJ1-5; tentatively, D is TRBD1 (6 bases). The germline V gene has CDR1 MNHEY and CDR2 SVGEGT. V lost 1 base to trimming and J lost 2 bases, with 18 bases between them. The CDR3 spans 18 residues. The CDR3 region is CASSYLTTRTVGNQPQHF. The CDR3 DNA is TGTGCCAGCAGTTACTTAACCACGAGGACAGTGGGCAATCAGCCCCAGCATTTT.

A few counts support this clonotype. The chain carries TRBV7-6 and TRBJ1-2; TRBD1 is a possible D gene (5 bases). Trimming pared 1 base from V and 0 bases from J, leaving 15 bases between. CDR1 is SGHVS, CDR2 FNYEAQ, per germline. This CDR3 is 17 amino acids long. CDR3 amino acids: CASSLVWDGAANYGYTF. In DNA form, the CDR3 reads TGTGCCAGCAGCTTAGTCTGGGACGGAGCGGCTAACTATGGCTACACCTTC.

This clonotype has only a few counts. V usage is TRBV7-9 and J usage is TRBJ2-5, with D uncertain. Germline V lookup: CDR1 SEHNR, CDR2 FQNEAQ (reference sequence). V lost 1 base to trimming and J lost 4 bases, with 10 bases between them. The CDR3 runs to 14 residues. Written as DNA, the CDR3 is TGTGCCAGCAGCTTAGGCTGGGCAGGAGAGACCCAGTACTTC. Residues: CASSLGWAGETQYF.

This clonotype was recorded a few times. The chain uses TRBV7-8 and TRBJ2-1; TRBD2 matches 9 bases. The CDR3 is made up of 17 amino acids. The junction had 10 bases not matched to a gene; V was cut back by 4 bases and J by 3 bases. Germline-derived CDR1 and CDR2 are SGHVS and FQNEAQ. The DNA for the CDR3 is TGTGCCAGCAGCTCTGATTTAGCGGGAGCTCTCTACAATGAGCAGTTCTTC. This gives the protein CASSSDLAGALYNEQFF.

There are a few counts of this clonotype. The chain is built from TRBV7-2 and TRBJ2-5; D tentatively fits TRBD1 or TRBD2 (5 bases each). V was trimmed by 7 bases and J by 5 bases, leaving 23 bases between them. The CDR3 contains 16 residues. The germline CDR1 and CDR2 sequences are SGHTA and FQGNSA. The chain's CDR3 is CASTPPGPISRETQYF. In DNA, the CDR3 is TGTGCCAGCACTCCCCCGGGACCCATCTCGCGGGAGACCCAGTACTTC.

A single count supports this clonotype. The chain links TRBV20-1 to TRBJ2-3; D is unresolved. Trimming left V 4 bases short and J 4 bases short, with 12 bases between. Germline assignment: CDR1 DFQATT and CDR2 SNEGSKA (reference sequence). This CDR3 comprises 13 residues. This chain's CDR3 is CSATFEASDTQYF. DNA of the CDR3: TGCAGTGCTACCTTCGAAGCATCAGATACGCAGTATTTT.

V gene TRBV6-2 or TRBV6-3 combines with J gene TRBJ2-2; either TRBD1 or TRBD2 may fit D (6 bases each). The CDR3 is 16 residues long. CDR1 and CDR2 (germline): MNHEY, SVGEGT. V lost 6 bases and J lost 2, with 16 bases in between. The CDR3 loop reads CASSQGRGPNTGELFF. For the CDR3, the DNA is TGTGCCAGCAGCCAAGGTCGGGGGCCAAACACCGGGGAGCTGTTTTTT.

This clonotype was seen a few times. This chain connects TRBV6-1 to TRBJ2-5; 8 positions agree with TRBD2. The CDR3 length is 14 residues. Germline CDR1 MNHNS, CDR2 SASEGT. V lost 5 bases, J lost 9 bases, and 11 bases stayed unmatched. This CDR3 reads CASSYGSGIGAQYF. In nucleotides, the CDR3 is TGTGCCAGCAGTTACGGTAGCGGGATAGGGGCCCAGTACTTC.

The chain combines TRBV12-3 or TRBV12-4 with TRBJ2-1; TRBD1 matches 8 bases. Trimming cost V 7 bases and J 7 bases; bases outside gene matches: 9. This CDR3 comprises 14 residues. The CDR3 DNA reads TGTGCCAGCATACCCGGGACAGGCGAGAATGAGCAGTTCTTC. It yields the protein CASIPGTGENEQFF.

V and J are TRBV7-9 and TRBJ2-1; either TRBD1 or TRBD2 may supply D (5 bases each). This CDR3 spans 16 amino acids. V lost 5 bases and J lost 9, with 23 bases in between. Germline V gene lookup returns CDR1 SEHNR and CDR2 FQNEAQ (reference sequence). The chain's CDR3 is CASSIQWGKQLGEQFF. CDR3 nucleotides: TGTGCCAGCAGCATCCAGTGGGGGAAGCAGTTAGGTGAGCAGTTCTTC.

CDR3 sequence: CAISEEPYYEQYF. CDR3 DNA: TGTGCCATCAGTGAGGAGCCTTACTACGAGCAGTACTTC. This sequence joins TRBV10-3 and TRBJ2-7, with D unclear. The germline CDR1 and CDR2 sequences are ENHRY and SYGVKD. The V and J ends lost 2 bases and 3 bases respectively, with 8 bases between them. CDR3 length: 13 residues.

CDR3 bases: TGCGCCAGCAGCCAGAACCCTAGCGGGAGACCAGCGGGCGAGCAGTACTTC. It codes for CASSQNPSGRPAGEQYF. The chain uses TRBV4-1 and TRBJ2-7; 10 positions agree with TRBD2. Germline-derived CDR1 and CDR2 are MGHRA and YSYEKL. The ends lost 3 bases at V and 6 bases at J; junction bases unmatched: 14. The CDR3 extends over 17 amino acids.

This clonotype was found a few times. The genes are TRBV6-5 and TRBJ1-1; D may be TRBD1 (6 bases). The germline V gene has CDR1 MNHEY and CDR2 SVGAGI. Deletions cut 0 bases from V and 5 bases from J, with 10 bases between. The CDR3 runs 14 residues. In DNA, the CDR3 is TGTGCCAGCAGTTACTCGCAGGGGCGAACTGAAGCTTTCTTT. As protein: CASSYSQGRTEAFF.

The chain has TRBV20-1 and TRBJ1-4, with D maybe TRBD1 (5 bases). Germline CDR1 reads DFQATT; CDR2 reads SNEGSKA (reference sequence). The CDR3 sequence is 14 residues long. The ends were cut back, 0 bases at V and 4 bases at J, with 9 bases in the middle. CDR3 sequence (DNA): TGCAGTGCTAGAGAGGGCAGGGATAATGAAAAACTGTTTTTT. Amino acid sequence: CSAREGRDNEKLFF.

The chain employs TRBV6-6 and TRBJ2-7; 10 nucleotides agree with TRBD2. The CDR3 is 16 residues long. With V trimmed by 2 bases and J by 1 base, 5 bases remained unmatched. Germline CDR1 MNHNY, CDR2 SVGAGI (reference sequence). CDR3 sequence reads: CASSYGGTSVSYEQYF. The CDR3 DNA is TGTGCCAGCAGTTACGGAGGGACTAGCGTTTCCTACGAGCAGTACTTC.

Only one count was recorded for this clonotype. The chain couples TRBV5-8 to TRBJ2-1; 14 nucleotides match TRBD2. The CDR3 loop spans 18 amino acids. CDR1 SGHTS and CDR2 YDEGEE come from the germline V gene. V lost 3 bases and J lost 4; bases outside the gene matches: 9. The CDR3 region has the DNA TGTGCCAGCAGCTCAGGACTAGCGGGGGGCCTGGGATACAATGAGCAGTTCTTC. Translating gives CASSSGLAGGLGYNEQFF.

This chain uses TRBV24-1 with TRBJ2-3; D remains ambiguous. This CDR3 spans 16 amino acids. Germline loops: CDR1 KGHDR, CDR2 SFDVKD. Trimming cost V 2 bases and J 6 bases, with 17 bases left between them. The CDR3 DNA reads TGTGCCACCAGTGATTCCAACGCGTGGGGTTACGATACGCAGTATTTT. Protein product: CATSDSNAWGYDTQYF.

CDR3 sequence (DNA): TGTGCCATCAGGAGCAATCAGCCCCAGCATTTT. Translating gives CAIRSNQPQHF. This chain links TRBV10-3 with TRBJ1-5; D not resolved. CDR3 size: 11 residues. CDR1 and CDR2 from the germline V gene are ENHRY and SYGVKD. Trimming took 6 bases from V and 1 from J, leaving 1 base between them.

This clonotype was seen more than once but under ten times. The J gene is TRBJ1-4, the V gene TRBV19; 7 bases agree with TRBD1. J lost 8 bases, V lost 5 bases, and 11 bases had no gene match. The CDR3 loop spans 15 amino acids. CDR1 and CDR2 from the germline V gene are LNHDA and SQIVND (reference sequence). The CDR3 loop is CASSPRQGNTEKLFF. Here the CDR3 DNA reads TGTGCCAGTAGTCCCCGACAGGGAAATACGGAAAAACTGTTTTTT.

The chain employs TRBV29-1 and TRBJ2-7; 7 nucleotides line up with TRBD1. The ends lost 7 bases at V and 5 bases at J; junction bases unmatched: 11. Germline loops: CDR1 SQVTM, CDR2 ANQGSEA. The CDR3 sequence is 13 residues long. The chain's CDR3 is CSATGQGEDEQYF. Written as DNA, the CDR3 is TGCAGCGCCACGGGCCAGGGGGAAGACGAGCAGTACTTC.

The V and J genes are TRBV7-2 and TRBJ2-1; tentative D call: TRBD1 (5 bases). Germline V lookup: CDR1 SGHTA, CDR2 FQGNSA. The CDR3 has 15 amino acids. V shed 3 bases and J shed 0 bases, with 9 bases lying between them. The CDR3 region has the DNA TGTGCCAGCAGCTTGGGGCTCCGCTCCTACAATGAGCAGTTCTTC. Protein: CASSLGLRSYNEQFF.

There are a few counts of this clonotype. The genes are TRBV12-3 or TRBV12-4 and TRBJ1-6; D uncertain. With 5 bases removed from V and 8 bases from J, the gap between germline ends came to 7 bases. This CDR3 has 12 amino acids. The CDR3 region has the DNA TGTGCCAGCAGTAACAAAGATTCACCCCTCCACTTT. It yields the protein CASSNKDSPLHF.

This chain links TRBV7-1 with TRBJ2-7; D uncertain. TRBV7-1 is filed as an ORF, its function uncertain. Trimming took off 5 bases at V and 0 bases at J, with 14 bases between the two ends. The CDR3 spans 15 residues. The CDR3 loop reads CASSPDSAPSYEQYF. CDR3 bases: TGTGCCAGCAGCCCAGACTCTGCACCCTCCTACGAGCAGTACTTC.

In its sample, this clonotype was seen a few times. This chain links TRBV29-1 with TRBJ1-2; a weak D match, TRBD1 (5 bases). Germline V lookup: CDR1 SQVTM, CDR2 ANQGSEA. V gave up 7 bases and J gave up 11 bases, with 20 bases separating them. This CDR3 contains 12 residues. The CDR3 protein is CSAGGAGQVYTF. For the CDR3, the DNA is TGCAGCGCCGGAGGGGCAGGGCAGGTTTACACCTTC.

V usage is TRBV7-6 and J usage is TRBJ2-7, with D perhaps given as TRBD1 or TRBD2 (5 bases each). CDR1 and CDR2 (germline): SGHVS, FNYEAQ. CDR3 length: 16 amino acids. Trimming pared 6 bases from V and 2 bases from J, leaving 20 bases between. Here the CDR3 DNA reads TGTGCCAGCAGTCGTGGGGTGGGGGTAAATACCTACGAGCAGTACTTC. It yields the protein CASSRGVGVNTYEQYF.